The T cell receptor (beta chain) described here comes from a study of OX40 agonist ivuxolimab in advanced cancers. Study as a whole: Patients in dose escalation had liver, melanoma, kidney or head and neck cancers.

On this clone itself: Antigen unknown.

V gave up 2 bases and J gave up 2 bases, with 11 bases separating them. CDR3 length equals 15 residues. Per germline, CDR1 LGHNA and CDR2 YNFKEQ. Only in-frame clones appear in the TCRdb table, and some are missing; sequencing was by immunoSEQ multiplex PCR. The table includes roughly 60,000 clones, 86% detected once. Broader study findings: More expanded clones were seen, on average, in CD8+ T cells than in CD4+. Partial responders receiving 0.1-3.0 mg/kg showed among the lowest clonal expansion.

This sequence was found in an adult with an advanced solid tumor such as melanoma, head and neck, liver or kidney cancer. The source material was CD4+ or CD8+ T cells sorted from blood, sampled in a trial of the OX40 agonist ivuxolimab. V and J are TRBV4-2 and TRBJ2-3; weak D call: TRBD2 (5 bases). Here the CDR3 DNA reads TGTGCCAGCAGCCAACAAGCGGAGATCACAGATACGCAGTATTTT. It yields the protein CASSQQAEITDTQYF.